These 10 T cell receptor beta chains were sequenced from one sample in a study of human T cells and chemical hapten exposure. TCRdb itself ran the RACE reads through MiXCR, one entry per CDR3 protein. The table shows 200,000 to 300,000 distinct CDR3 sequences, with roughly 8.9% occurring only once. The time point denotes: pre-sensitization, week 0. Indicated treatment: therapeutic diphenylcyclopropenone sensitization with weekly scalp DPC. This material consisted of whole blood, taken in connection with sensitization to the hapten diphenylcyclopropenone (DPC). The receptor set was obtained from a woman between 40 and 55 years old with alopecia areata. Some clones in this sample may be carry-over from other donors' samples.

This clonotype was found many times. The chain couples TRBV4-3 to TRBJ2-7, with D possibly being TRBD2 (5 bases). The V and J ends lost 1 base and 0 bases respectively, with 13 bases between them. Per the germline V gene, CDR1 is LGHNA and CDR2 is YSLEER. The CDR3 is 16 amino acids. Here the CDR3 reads CASSQARTGGSYEQYF. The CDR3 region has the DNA TGCGCCAGCAGCCAAGCCCGGACTGGAGGCTCCTACGAGCAGTACTTC.

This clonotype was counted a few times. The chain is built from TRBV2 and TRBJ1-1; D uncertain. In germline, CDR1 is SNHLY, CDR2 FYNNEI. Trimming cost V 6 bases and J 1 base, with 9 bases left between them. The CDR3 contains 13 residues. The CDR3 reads CASSATRNTEAFF. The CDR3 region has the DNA TGTGCCAGCAGCGCAACGAGGAACACTGAAGCTTTCTTT.

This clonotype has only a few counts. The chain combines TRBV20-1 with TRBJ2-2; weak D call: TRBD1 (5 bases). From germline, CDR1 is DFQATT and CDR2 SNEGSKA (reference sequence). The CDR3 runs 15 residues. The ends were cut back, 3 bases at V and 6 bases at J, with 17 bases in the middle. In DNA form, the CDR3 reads TGCAGTGCTAGTAAGGGGTGGGATCGTTCCGGGGAGCTGTTTTTT. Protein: CSASKGWDRSGELFF.

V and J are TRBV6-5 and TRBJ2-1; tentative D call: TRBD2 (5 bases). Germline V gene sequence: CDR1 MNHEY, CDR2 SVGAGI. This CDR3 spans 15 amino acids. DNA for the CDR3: TGTGTCAGAAGAGAAAGACTAAGCTCCTACAATGAGCAGTTCTTC. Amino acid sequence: CVRRERLSSYNEQFF.

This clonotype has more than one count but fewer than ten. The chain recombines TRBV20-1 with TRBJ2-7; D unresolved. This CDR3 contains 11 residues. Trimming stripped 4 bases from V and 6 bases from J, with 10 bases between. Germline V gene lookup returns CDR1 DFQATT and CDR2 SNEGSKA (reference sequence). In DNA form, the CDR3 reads TGCAGTGCTACCGTGGGCCGCGAGCAGTACTTC. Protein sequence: CSATVGREQYF.

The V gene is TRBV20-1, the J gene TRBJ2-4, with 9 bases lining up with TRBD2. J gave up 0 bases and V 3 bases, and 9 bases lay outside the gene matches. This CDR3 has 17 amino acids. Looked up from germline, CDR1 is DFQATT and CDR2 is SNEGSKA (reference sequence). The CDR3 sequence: CSARRSGRVLAKNIQYF. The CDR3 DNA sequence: TGCAGTGCTAGGCGTAGCGGGAGAGTATTAGCCAAAAACATTCAGTACTTC.

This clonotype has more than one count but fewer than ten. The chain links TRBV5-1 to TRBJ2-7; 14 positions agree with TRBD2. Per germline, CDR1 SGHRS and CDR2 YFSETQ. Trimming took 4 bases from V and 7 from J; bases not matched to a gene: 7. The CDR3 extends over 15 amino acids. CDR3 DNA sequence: TGCGCCAGCAGCCCCGGACTAGCGGGAGGAAATGAGCAGTACTTC. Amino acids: CASSPGLAGGNEQYF.

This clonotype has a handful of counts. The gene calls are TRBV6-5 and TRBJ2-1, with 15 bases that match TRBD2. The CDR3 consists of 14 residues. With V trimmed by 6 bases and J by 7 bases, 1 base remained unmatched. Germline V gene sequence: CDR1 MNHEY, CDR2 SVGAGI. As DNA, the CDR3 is TGTGCCAGCAGAGGGACTAGCGGGAGGAATGAGCAGTTCTTC. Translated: CASRGTSGRNEQFF.

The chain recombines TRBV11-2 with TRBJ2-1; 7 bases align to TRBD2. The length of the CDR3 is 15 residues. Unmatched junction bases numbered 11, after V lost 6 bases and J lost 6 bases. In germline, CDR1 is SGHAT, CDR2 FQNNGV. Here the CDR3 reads CASRLSRREPNEQFF. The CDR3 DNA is TGTGCCAGCAGACTGAGCCGGCGGGAGCCCAATGAGCAGTTCTTC.

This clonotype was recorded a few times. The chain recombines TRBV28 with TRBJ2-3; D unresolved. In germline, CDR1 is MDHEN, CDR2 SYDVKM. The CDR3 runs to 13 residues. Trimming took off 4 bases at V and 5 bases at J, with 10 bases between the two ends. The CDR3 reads CASSSHTGDTQYF. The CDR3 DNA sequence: TGTGCCAGCAGTTCGCACACGGGAGATACGCAGTATTTT.